This T cell receptor (beta chain) was sequenced in a study of blood T cells in healthy people across ages. For the second PCR, which ran for about 6 to 11 cycles, a sample-barcoded 5' primer and a J-beta primer mix were used. TCRdb re-derived calls from the 5' RACE reads in MiXCR, one entry per CDR3 protein. Here the sample spans around 820,000 distinct CDR3 sequences, just under 25% being singletons. These same data were also listed under a study on T cells of mothers and their children.

The sequence derives from a boy younger than 18 in good health. The sequenced material came from blood.

CDR3 protein: CASSQAQGIMVEQYF. For the CDR3, the DNA is TGCGCCAGCAGCCAAGCTCAGGGGATCATGGTTGAGCAGTACTTC. The chain links TRBV4-1 to TRBJ2-7, with D possibly matching TRBD1 (6 bases). Germline-derived CDR1 and CDR2 are MGHRA and YSYEKL. Trimming took 1 base from V and 7 from J, leaving 17 bases between them. This CDR3 is 15 amino acids long.